This record looks at one T cell receptor (beta chain) sequence and its context. Germline assignment: CDR1 SGHRS and CDR2 YFSETQ. This CDR3 has 14 amino acids. J was trimmed by 3 bases and V by 6 bases; bases with no gene match: 4. The data were obtained in a study of blood T cells in healthy people across ages. Together with a sample-barcoded 5' primer, a J-beta primer mix was included in a second PCR lasting about 6 to 12 cycles. From the 5' RACE reads, TCRdb called clonotypes with MiXCR, one entry per CDR3 protein. The data contain about 640,000 distinct CDR3 sequences, 58% of them seen just once; the ten biggest clones take up 30% to 40%.

Sequenced input: blood. The rearrangement joins TRBV5-1 to TRBJ2-5; 11 nucleotides line up with TRBD2. This TCR derives from a man aged 60 to 75 in good health. In DNA form, the CDR3 reads TGCGCCAGCAAACCGGGACTAGCGGAAGAGACCCAGTACTTC. Its protein product is CASKPGLAEETQYF.